This T cell receptor (beta chain) was recovered during a study of OX40 agonist ivuxolimab in advanced cancers. Regarding the complete study: Ivuxolimab, which targeted the costimulatory receptor OX40 (CD134), was an agonistic, fully human IgG2 monoclonal antibody. Among the roughly 50 dose-escalation patients, some 20 had hepatocellular carcinoma, roughly 15 melanoma, 9 renal cell carcinoma and 9 head and neck cancer. A male proportion of roughly 80% and a mean age of around 60 years, ranging from roughly 20 to 80, were recorded for the dose-escalation cohort. The purpose of peripheral TCRbeta sequencing was to test whether ivuxolimab changed TCR sequence diversity and led to clonal T-cell expansion. Intravenous ivuxolimab was administered to patients every 2 weeks at six dose levels: 0.01, 0.1, 0.3, 1.5, 3 and 10 mg/kg. The paper reports the monotherapy dose-escalation portion (N = 52 patients) of the phase I ivuxolimab trial. Patients were allowed to have had prior anti-PD-1, anti-PD-L1 or anti-CTLA-4 therapy, and around 40% of the dose-escalation patients had previously received checkpoint inhibitors. Three dose-escalation patients achieved partial responses, one with hepatocellular carcinoma and two with cutaneous melanoma. The research as a whole found: The antigen specificity of the clonally expanded peripheral T cells was not determined. Low levels of normalized T-cell clonal expansion were also seen in some patients who did not respond. After ivuxolimab, more expanded clones were found on average in CD8+ T cells than in CD4+ T cells. At doses of 0.1 to 3.0 mg/kg, clonal expansion of both CD4+ and CD8+ T cells in blood was seen between baseline and week 6. In the 0.1-3.0 mg/kg groups, partial responders had among the lowest normalized peripheral clonal expansion, particularly in CD8+ T cells.

According to the germline V gene, CDR1 reads SGHRS and CDR2 reads YFSETQ. From its cysteine to its phenylalanine, the CDR3 spans 14 amino acids. The CDR3 DNA has 42 bases and is translated from base 1. The V end loses 0 bases and the J end loses 2 bases, and a stretch of 9 bases separates them. The trial excluded patients who had a history of autoimmune disease or who were on systemic immunosuppression. In every dose cohort, peripheral blood was drawn for TCR sequencing at baseline, cycle 4 day 1, and cycle 7 day 1. The samples were taken from a phase I, first-in-human, multicenter, open-label dose-escalation trial of ivuxolimab. Adults with locally advanced or metastatic head and neck squamous cell, hepatocellular, melanoma or renal cell carcinoma were enrolled in the trial. Before TCR sequencing, CD4+ T cells and CD8+ T cells were sorted from peripheral blood as separate populations. Notes on this clone: Its recognized antigen is unknown. There are no base qualities to consult, and no much larger clone falls within one base.

For sequencing of the TCRbeta CDR3 region, genomic DNA was extracted from the sorted cells. The immunoSEQ Assay was used to sequence the TCRbeta CDR3 regions. TCRdb took over this immuneACCESS table, retaining in-frame rearrangements with V and J assigned. Such tables are incomplete; in checked studies, under half of the missing clones stem from an unresolved V gene, and the remainder is unexplained. This sample comprises tens of thousands of clones, approximately 90% of them detected only once. Jointly, the top ten make up about a sixth of the sample. Sequencing used CD4+ or CD8+ T cells sorted from blood, obtained in a trial of the OX40 agonist ivuxolimab. The V and J segments used are TRBV5-1 and TRBJ2-7; the D region possibly corresponds to TRBD1 (6 bases align). The TCR comes from an adult with an advanced solid tumor such as melanoma, head and neck, liver or kidney cancer. The nucleotides read TGCGCCAGCAGCTTGGACAGGGCCACCTACGAGCAGTACTTC. Translated, this gives CASSLDRATYEQYF.